The clone carrying this T cell receptor beta chain was detected ten times or more. Its target is not known. With V trimmed by 4 bases and J by 5 bases, 6 bases remained unmatched. Per the germline V gene, CDR1 is SGHVS and CDR2 is FNYEAQ. CDR3 size: 15 residues. MiXCR, run by TCRdb on the reads, gives a single entry per CDR3 protein. The table shows 110,000 or so distinct CDR3 sequences, with 25% to 35% occurring only once. The source of the sample is a study of T cell repertoires in cytomegalovirus infection. Points from the study as a whole: CMV-specific TCR beta clonotypes restricted by HLA-C dominated the ex vivo response.

The TCR sequence derives from a human donor in good health (CMV status not recorded). Some clones in this sample may be carry-over from other donors' samples. The V and J genes are TRBV7-6 and TRBJ2-1, with TRBD1 matching 9 bases. The material sequenced was CD8+ T cells from cultured PBMCs, taken from culture after CMV antigen stimulation. CDR3 sequence (DNA): TGTGCCAGCAGCTCACGACGGACAGGGGACAATGAGCAGTTCTTC. Protein product: CASSSRRTGDNEQFF. The full variable domain, with the rest looked up from reference TRBV7-6 and TRBJ2-1, is GAGVSQSPRYKVTKRGQDVALRCDPISGHVSLYWYRQALGQGPEFLTYFNYEAQQDKSGLPNDRFSAERPEGSISTLTIQRTEQRDSAMYRCASSSRRTGDNEQFFGPGTRLTVL.